Below are 11 T cell receptor beta chains sequenced from a single sample in a study of early T cells in non-severe SARS-CoV-2 infection. TCRdb recomputed calls from the 5' RACE reads with MiXCR, one row per CDR3 protein. Of 70,000 to 90,000 distinct CDR3 sequences listed, approximately 15% are singletons. The sequenced material came from whole blood. The origin of the receptors is an adult who was a healthcare worker with PCR-confirmed SARS-CoV-2 infection or an uninfected control (not recorded which).

This clonotype was seen more than once but under ten times. The chain links TRBV5-1 to TRBJ2-5; no clear D gene. Germline V gives CDR1 SGHRS, CDR2 YFSETQ. There are 16 residues in the CDR3. The germline V and J ends were trimmed by 0 bases and 0 bases, with 12 bases remaining between them. This chain's CDR3 is CASSLGTTTYQETQYF. The DNA of the CDR3 is TGCGCCAGCAGCTTGGGAACAACTACGTACCAAGAGACCCAGTACTTC.

There are many counts of this clonotype. The chain links TRBV9 to TRBJ2-1; TRBD2 might be the D (5 bases). The CDR3 covers 15 residues. The germline V and J ends were trimmed by 1 base and 0 bases, with 8 bases remaining between them. Germline V lookup: CDR1 SGDLS, CDR2 YYNGEE. Here the CDR3 DNA reads TGTGCCAGCAGCGTACATGGGAGCTCCTACAATGAGCAGTTCTTC. It codes for CASSVHGSSYNEQFF.

The gene calls are TRBV12-5 and TRBJ2-3; D is perhaps TRBD1 (5 bases). The length of the CDR3 is 13 residues. The V gene's germline CDR1 is LGHNT and CDR2 FRNRAP. V dropped 5 bases and J dropped 4 bases, with 10 bases sitting between them. The CDR3 loop is CASGPREADTQYF. DNA for the CDR3: TGTGCTAGTGGTCCCAGGGAAGCAGATACGCAGTATTTT.

This chain links TRBV11-2 with TRBJ1-3; no clear D gene. Germline CDR1 SGHAT, CDR2 FQNNGV. The CDR3 totals 11 residues. V dropped 6 bases and J dropped 4 bases, with 4 bases sitting between them. CDR3: CASSIGNTIYF. CDR3 nucleotides: TGTGCCAGCAGTATAGGAAACACCATATATTTT.

This clonotype showed up just a few times. V usage is TRBV9 and J usage is TRBJ1-5; D uncertain. Trimming removed 0 bases at V and 5 bases at J, with 9 bases between. CDR1 and CDR2 from the germline V gene are SGDLS and YYNGEE. This CDR3 has 14 residues. CDR3 region: CASSVGPSHQPQHF. The CDR3 DNA reads as TGTGCCAGCAGCGTAGGGCCCTCCCATCAGCCCCAGCATTTT.

The chain employs TRBV28 and TRBJ1-1; no definite D call. Germline V CDR1 and CDR2: MDHEN, SYDVKM. V lost 6 bases and J lost 2, with 4 bases in between. The CDR3 contains 11 residues. The CDR3 reads CASRLNTEAFF. CDR3 coding DNA: TGTGCCAGCAGACTAAACACTGAAGCTTTCTTT. Full variable domain (outside the CDR3, taken from reference TRBV28 and TRBJ1-1): DVKVTQSSRYLVKRTGEKVFLECVQDMDHENMFWYRQDPGLGLRLIYFSYDVKMKEKGDIPEGYSVSREKKERFSLILESASTNQTSMYLCASRLNTEAFFGQGTRLTVV.

In this sample, this clonotype turned up a few times. The CDR3 sequence: CASSASPRGPSEAFF. DNA of the CDR3: TGCGCCAGCAGTGCAAGTCCCAGGGGGCCGTCGGAAGCTTTCTTT. The rearrangement links TRBV10-2 to TRBJ1-1, with TRBD1 identical over 8 bases. Germline trimming cut 4 bases from V and 8 bases from J; bases unmatched to any gene: 12. This CDR3 has 15 amino acids. Germline V gives CDR1 WSHSY, CDR2 SAAADI.

In this sample, this clonotype turned up a few times. The chain recombines TRBV5-1 with TRBJ2-5, with D possibly matching TRBD2 (6 bases). The V end lost 4 bases, the J end lost 0 bases, and 13 bases lay between the germline ends. CDR3 size: 15 residues. Germline-derived CDR1 and CDR2 are SGHRS and YFSETQ. Here the CDR3 reads CASSPGDLDQETQYF. The CDR3 coding sequence is TGCGCCAGCAGCCCGGGAGATCTGGACCAAGAGACCCAGTACTTC. Looking up the rest from reference TRBV5-1 and TRBJ2-5 gives the full variable domain: KAGVTQTPRYLIKTRGQQVTLSCSPISGHRSVSWYQQTPGQGLQFLFEYFSETQRNKGNFPGRFSGRQFSNSRSEMNVSTLELGDSALYLCASSPGDLDQETQYFGPGTRLLVL.

The chain carries TRBV27 and TRBJ2-7; 8 bases align to TRBD1. Germline V gene lookup returns CDR1 MNHEY and CDR2 SMNVEV (reference sequence). J lost 0 bases, V lost 6 bases, and 4 bases had no gene match. The CDR3 is made up of 14 amino acids. In DNA form, the CDR3 reads TGTGCCAGCAGGACCACAGGGGGCTCCTACGAGCAGTACTTC. Protein: CASRTTGGSYEQYF.

This clonotype was seen a few times. CDR3 nucleotide sequence: TGTGCCAGCAGCGGACTAGCGGGAGCGTCCTCCTACGAGCAGTACTTC. It encodes CASSGLAGASSYEQYF. The chain combines TRBV6-5 with TRBJ2-7, with 13 bases aligning to TRBD2. V was clipped by 6 bases and J by 0 bases; unmatched bases: 5. The CDR3 consists of 16 residues. In germline, CDR1 is MNHEY, CDR2 SVGAGI.

The chain recombines TRBV6-1 with TRBJ2-7; D remains ambiguous. V lost 8 bases and J lost 4, with 12 bases in between. From germline, CDR1 is MNHNS and CDR2 SASEGT. This CDR3 is 12 amino acids long. This CDR3 is CASRPGAYEQYF. The DNA for the CDR3 is TGTGCCAGCCGACCGGGCGCTTACGAGCAGTACTTC.